Given below is one T cell receptor (beta chain) in context. The antigen remains undetermined. The entry originates in a study of T cell repertoires in cytomegalovirus infection. Background on the study: Recently identified HLA-C-restricted and well-studied HLA-B-restricted CMV epitopes were used. Evidence of both CMV infection and a matching HLA type came from public TCR beta signatures. Findings and limits, study-wide: Carriers of CMV and the relevant HLA type were discriminated by public TCR beta frequency. CMV-specific TCR beta clonotypes restricted by HLA-C were the ones dominating the ex vivo response.

TCRdb re-called the reads with MiXCR, one entry per CDR3 protein. The table shows 370,000 or so distinct CDR3 sequences, with roughly a third occurring only once. Germline values: CDR1 LNHDA, CDR2 SQIVND (reference sequence). This CDR3 contains 12 residues. Trimming took off 3 bases at V and 6 bases at J, with 8 bases between the two ends. The clonotype comes from a human donor in good health (CMV status not recorded). Some clones in this sample may be carry-over from other donors' samples. Sequencing used cultured PBMCs, obtained from culture after CMV antigen stimulation. V is TRBV19 and J is TRBJ1-1; D is unresolved. The CDR3 loop is CASSILNSEAFF. CDR3 coding DNA: TGTGCCAGTAGTATCCTAAATTCTGAAGCTTTCTTT.